Listed below are T cell receptor beta chains from one sample, sequenced in a study of human T cells and chemical hapten exposure. TCRdb redid the calling of the RACE reads with MiXCR, one entry per CDR3 protein. The sample yields tens of thousands of distinct CDR3 sequences, 13% seen once. This sample comprised whole blood, obtained in connection with sensitization to the hapten diphenylcyclopropenone (DPC). Receptors originate from a woman aged 45-60 years with alopecia areata. Some clones in this sample may be carry-over from other donors' samples. The conserved cysteine and the conserved F or W are not part of the CDR3 here. Rows give clone size only sometimes, using once, few, many, or a class for an expanded clone.

clone_size v_call cdr3_aa
many TRBV10-3 AISSGTNTDTQY
- TRBV11-2 ASSLELRSDTQY
- TRBV5-4 ASSSRQVTGELF
many TRBV11-2 ASSSNRGKVEAF
- TRBV12-3/TRBV12-4 ASSPGGLTEAF
- TRBV2 ASSDGFRGQGSNQPQH
few TRBV28 ASSFVGSVTGELF
few TRBV6-5 ASSGTPLAGEITDTQY
few TRBV9 ASSPQVRNEQF
- TRBV6-1 ASIMGQVGRSEKLF
many TRBV6-2/TRBV6-3 ASSNRGSGEQY
- TRBV20-1 SARGRGQPQH
few TRBV27 ASSLWGGQSYEQY
- TRBV2 ASSEAGVLSYEQY
- TRBV6-6 ASGPGQTNTEAF
- TRBV11-2 ASSRGTSGVIEQF
many TRBV6-6 ASSYSEGLYGYT
few TRBV6-1 ASSEDGTSVNIQY
many TRBV11-2 ASSFPTSTDTQY
- TRBV11-2 ASSLGSGSYYEQY
few TRBV18 ASSPPGQNYEQY
many TRBV29-1 SVEVVARETRY
few TRBV27 ASSLRKAGGTDTQY
- TRBV7-3 ASSDGLAAEQF
many TRBV3-1 ASSQGKNYGYT
few TRBV7-9 ASSFAGTSSRNEQF
few TRBV9 ASSGIRDTGELF
many TRBV7-6 ASSVLRTERLNTEAF
- TRBV29-1 SGRQGATDTQY
many TRBV12-3/TRBV12-4 ASSFRRQPQH
- TRBV10-3 ATSSGETQY
- TRBV19 ASSMYGTTETQY
many TRBV5-4 ASSYKGTLVGNEQF
- TRBV6-5 ASSKRTGGTDTQY
- TRBV7-8 ASSLEVYQETQY
- TRBV29-1 SVASGLGYEQY
many TRBV11-2 ASSQGPSGNTGELF
many TRBV2 ASSLEGGATNEKLF
few TRBV21-1 ASSQRERNEQF
- TRBV19 ASKDRGRSSQPQH
many TRBV18 ASSPTSGTLKNIQY
few TRBV12-3/TRBV12-4 ASSPPTGWLETQY
many TRBV5-4 ASSLVGGDYEQY
- TRBV3-1 ASSQLGTSGTSTDTQY
- TRBV6-4 ASSDSDRGTYNEQF
many TRBV7-9 ASSRTGDPKNIQY
many TRBV6-5 ASSYSGTPKNTGELF